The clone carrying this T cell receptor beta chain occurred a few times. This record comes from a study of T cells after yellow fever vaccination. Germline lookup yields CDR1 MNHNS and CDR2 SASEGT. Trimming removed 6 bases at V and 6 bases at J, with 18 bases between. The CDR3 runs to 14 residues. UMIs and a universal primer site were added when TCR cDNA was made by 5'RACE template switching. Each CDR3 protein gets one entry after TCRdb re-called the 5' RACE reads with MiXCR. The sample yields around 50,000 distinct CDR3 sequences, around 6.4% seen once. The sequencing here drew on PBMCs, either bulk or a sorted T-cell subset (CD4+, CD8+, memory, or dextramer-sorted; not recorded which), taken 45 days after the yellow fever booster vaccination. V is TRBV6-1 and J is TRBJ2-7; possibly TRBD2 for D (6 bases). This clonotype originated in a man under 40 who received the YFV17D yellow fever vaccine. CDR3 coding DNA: TGTGCCAGCAGCCCCTCCCGGGAGCACCTCGAGCAGTACTTC. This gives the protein CASSPSREHLEQYF.